These 14 T cell receptor beta chains were sequenced from one sample in a study of shared clonotypes between healthy human individuals (dated by TCRdb to about 2020). To prepare the library, the immunoSEQ multiplex PCR assay was applied. As stored in TCRdb, this immuneACCESS dataset retains in-frame rearrangements with V and J assigned. A fraction of the clones does not appear; measured against another copy, unresolved V genes explain less than half of the discrepancy, and the remainder lacks a known reason. Across this sample there are 760,000 or so clones, with 95% to 97% seen only once. In total, the top ten clones hold around 0.25% of the sample. CD8 naive samples were obtained by positive selection for CCR7 among CD45RO-negative cells, yielding a CD45RA+CCR7+ population from which TemRA cells were excluded. The sample taken for sequencing was naive CD8+ T cells sorted from blood. What this sample's cell subset or site label stands for: CD45RA+CCR7+. The origin of the receptors is a young man in good health.

This chain uses TRBV7-8 with TRBJ1-2, with D hard to call. The V end lost 1 base, the J end lost 2 bases, and 11 bases lay between the germline ends. CDR1 is SGHVS, CDR2 FQNEAQ, per germline. The CDR3 sequence is 15 residues long. This CDR3 reads CASSLGLEVNYGYTF. In nucleotides, the CDR3 is TGTGCCAGCAGCTTAGGGCTGGAGGTCAACTATGGCTACACCTTC. The entire variable domain, with the rest obtained from reference TRBV7-8 and TRBJ1-2, is as follows: GAGVSQSPRYKVAKRGQDVALRCDPISGHVSLFWYQQALGQGPEFLTYFQNEAQLDKSGLPSDRFFAERPEGSVSTLKIQRTQQEDSAVYLCASSLGLEVNYGYTFGSGTRLTVV.

The chain combines TRBV10-1 with TRBJ2-5; 9 nucleotides agree with TRBD1. The V gene end was trimmed by 0 bases and the J gene end by 4 bases; junction bases not matched to a gene: 6. The germline V gene has CDR1 WNHNN and CDR2 SYGVQD (reference sequence). The CDR3 is made up of 16 amino acids. The CDR3 nucleotides read TGCGCCAGCAGTGAGTCGCTAACAGGGGGCACAGAGACCCAGTACTTC. Protein sequence: CASSESLTGGTETQYF.

V usage is TRBV28 and J usage is TRBJ1-5, with D unclear. The germline gives CDR1 MDHEN, CDR2 SYDVKM. Trimming stripped 5 bases from V and 0 bases from J, with 8 bases between. The CDR3 spans 14 residues. CDR3 in DNA: TGTGCCAGCAGTCCCCTGGATAGCAATCAGCCCCAGCATTTT. This gives the protein CASSPLDSNQPQHF.

This clone was detected only once. Other DNA sequences in the same sample also yield this CDR3. The V gene is TRBV7-8, the J gene TRBJ2-7; 9 bases match TRBD1. Germline CDR1 SGHVS, CDR2 FQNEAQ. J gave up 1 base and V 5 bases, and 6 bases lay outside the gene matches. This CDR3 has 15 amino acids. CDR3 nucleotides: TGTGCCAGCAGCAGCCCCGGGACAGGGTCCTACGAGCAGTACTTC. It specifies CASSSPGTGSYEQYF.

This clone was detected only once. The rearrangement joins TRBV18 to TRBJ2-5; 7 bases agree with TRBD1. The ends lost 3 bases at V and 2 bases at J; junction bases unmatched: 9. Germline CDR1 and CDR2: KGHSH and LQKENI. The CDR3 contains 16 residues. The CDR3 nucleotides are TGTGCCAGCTCACCTACATTGGGACAGACTCAAGAGACCCAGTACTTC. It translates to CASSPTLGQTQETQYF.

A word on this clone: Within the sample, other DNA sequences also encode this same CDR3. The DNA of the CDR3 is TGTGCCAGCAGCTCCGGGACCGGGGCCTACGAGCAGTACTTC. Amino acids: CASSSGTGAYEQYF. V is TRBV11-2 and J is TRBJ2-7; TRBD1 or TRBD2 may be the D gene (5 bases each). CDR1 and CDR2 (germline): SGHAT, FQNNGV. This CDR3 comprises 14 residues. Trimming stripped 4 bases from V and 2 bases from J, with 12 bases between.

This clone has only one observation. The chain uses TRBV6-5 and TRBJ2-7; 9 bases fit TRBD2. Germline assignment: CDR1 MNHEY and CDR2 SVGAGI. V lost 6 bases, J lost 4 bases, and 7 bases stayed unmatched. There are 14 residues in the CDR3. The chain's CDR3 is CASRDLTSGYEQYF. The CDR3 bases are TGTGCCAGCAGAGACCTGACTAGCGGATACGAGCAGTACTTC.

Details on this clone: This sample includes further DNA sequences coding for the same CDR3. The chain has TRBV4-1 and TRBJ2-7; D is perhaps TRBD1 (6 bases). V gave up 1 base and J gave up 0 bases, with 10 bases separating them. This CDR3 contains 15 residues. In germline, CDR1 is MGHRA, CDR2 YSYEKL. CDR3 region: CASSQGTDSSYEQYF. CDR3 nucleotide sequence: TGCGCCAGCAGCCAAGGGACGGACAGCTCCTACGAGCAGTACTTC.

This chain connects TRBV4-3 to TRBJ2-7, with D uncertain. The CDR3 covers 18 residues. Germline loops: CDR1 LGHNA, CDR2 YSLEER. V lost 0 bases, J lost 2 bases, and 20 bases lay in between. The CDR3 DNA is TGCGCCAGCAGCCAAGAGAAAGGATCAGCCGTTTGGCCCTACGAGCAGTACTTC. This translates into CASSQEKGSAVWPYEQYF.

The chain is built from TRBV18 and TRBJ2-2; D unresolved. V was cut by 5 bases and J by 1 base, with 14 bases left in between. CDR3 length equals 16 residues. Germline values: CDR1 KGHSH, CDR2 LQKENI. The CDR3 DNA reads as TGTGCCAGCTCAGGGCCGACACAGCTGAACACCGGGGAGCTGTTTTTT. It encodes CASSGPTQLNTGELFF.

The chain links TRBV14 to TRBJ2-1; 8 bases map to TRBD2. Germline V gives CDR1 SGHDN, CDR2 FVKESK. V was pared by 4 bases and J by 2 bases, with 4 bases of the junction left unmatched. The length of the CDR3 is 15 residues. The CDR3 loop reads CASSRAGAAYNEQFF. For the CDR3, the DNA is TGTGCCAGCAGCCGAGCGGGAGCCGCCTACAATGAGCAGTTCTTC.

The chain carries TRBV29-1 and TRBJ2-3; 11 bases match TRBD2. Germline V lookup: CDR1 SQVTM, CDR2 ANQGSEA. Trimming cost V 1 base and J 5 bases; bases outside gene matches: 8. This CDR3 has 16 amino acids. This chain's CDR3 is CSVEVPLAGDGDTQYF. CDR3 coding DNA: TGCAGCGTTGAAGTCCCACTAGCGGGAGATGGAGATACGCAGTATTTT.

DNA of the CDR3: TGTGCCAGCAGCCTCGGGACTAGCGGGAGCCCTCCAGATACGCAGTATTTT. Translating it yields CASSLGTSGSPPDTQYF. The chain has TRBV7-2 and TRBJ2-3; 14 nucleotides agree with TRBD2. V was pared by 5 bases and J by 4 bases, with 8 bases of the junction left unmatched. This CDR3 spans 17 amino acids. Germline lookup yields CDR1 SGHTA and CDR2 FQGNSA.

V usage is TRBV9 and J usage is TRBJ2-2; 9 nucleotides agree with TRBD1. V shed 4 bases, J shed 8 bases, and the junction held 12 bases outside the gene matches. From germline, CDR1 is SGDLS and CDR2 YYNGEE. CDR3 length: 16 amino acids. In DNA form, the CDR3 reads TGTGCCAGCAGCTTCGGGACAGGGCACCTTAGAGGGGAGCTGTTTTTT. Its translation: CASSFGTGHLRGELFF. Filled out from reference TRBV9 and TRBJ2-2, the complete variable domain reads DSGVTQTPKHLITATGQRVTLRCSPRSGDLSVYWYQQSLDQGLQFLIQYYNGEERAKGNILERFSAQQFPDLHSELNLSSLELGDSALYFCASSFGTGHLRGELFFGEGSRLTVL.